Shown below are 17 T cell receptor beta chains from a single sample sequenced in a study of CD8 T cells in ankylosing spondylitis (TCRdb year 2017). The receptor library was made with 5' RACE. Sequencer: Illumina HiSeq 2500. TCRdb reran the public reads through fastp at Q25 and MiXCR, keeping productive beta chains. CDR3 protein duplicates are merged, each entry listing the most common genes and DNA. This sample has 200,000 to 250,000 distinct CDR3 sequences in its table, and 7.3% of those were observed once. The ten largest clones add up to 12% to 15% of the sample. Their cognate antigens are unknown. What the research found in general, with its limitations: Blood from ankylosing spondylitis patients appeared to be characterized by a TCR beta motif made up of seven or eight highly homologous amino acid variants.

The sample was blood, either unsorted or a sorted T cell fraction (not recorded which). Receptors originate from a male donor with ankylosing spondylitis.

This clonotype was seen repeatedly, ten times or more. The rearrangement links TRBV5-1 to TRBJ2-7, with a weak D call TRBD2 (6 bases). In germline, CDR1 is SGHRS, CDR2 YFSETQ. The CDR3 runs 14 residues. The V and J ends lost 4 bases and 6 bases respectively, with 17 bases between them. CDR3 protein: CASSHRDSKGEQYF. Written as DNA, the CDR3 is TGCGCCAGCAGCCACCGGGACTCAAAGGGCGAGCAGTACTTC.

This clonotype was recorded at least ten times. The chain joins TRBV5-6 to TRBJ2-1, with a weak D call TRBD2 (5 bases). The CDR3 is 16 residues long. Germline V gene data show CDR1 as SGHDT and CDR2 as YYEEEE. The ends were cut back, 6 bases at V and 6 bases at J, with 22 bases in the middle. The CDR3 nucleotides read TGTGCCAGCAACAAGGCCTATCGGGGTTTGGGCAATGAGCAGTTCTTC. It is translated as CASNKAYRGLGNEQFF. Together with reference TRBV5-6 and TRBJ2-1, the CDR3 gives the full variable domain: DAGVTQSPTHLIKTRGQQVTLRCSPKSGHDTVSWYQQALGQGPQFIFQYYEEEERQRGNFPDRFSGHQFPNYSSELNVNALLLGDSALYLCASNKAYRGLGNEQFFGPGTRLTVL.

This clonotype was counted many times. This sequence joins TRBV29-1 and TRBJ2-1; 7 nucleotides line up with TRBD1. Germline lookup yields CDR1 SQVTM and CDR2 ANQGSEA. V gave up 0 bases and J gave up 7 bases; unmatched junction bases: 6. This CDR3 has 14 amino acids. This CDR3 is CSVEDPAGGNEQFF. DNA of the CDR3: TGCAGCGTTGAAGACCCGGCAGGGGGAAATGAGCAGTTCTTC.

This clonotype turned up a few times. This chain uses TRBV5-1 with TRBJ2-3, with D possibly TRBD2 on 5 matching bases. The CDR3 loop spans 15 amino acids. The germline gives CDR1 SGHRS, CDR2 YFSETQ. Trimming took off 0 bases at V and 1 base at J, with 9 bases between the two ends. The CDR3 bases are TGCGCCAGCAGCTTGGAATACGGGGGCACAGATACGCAGTATTTT. Translation: CASSLEYGGTDTQYF.

This clonotype was found many times. The chain uses TRBV2 and TRBJ2-2; D is unresolved. Germline CDR1 SNHLY, CDR2 FYNNEI. The CDR3 length is 12 residues. V was trimmed by 2 bases and J by 6 bases, leaving 4 bases between them. CDR3 nucleotide sequence: TGTGCCAGCAGTGAAAATCCCGGGGAGCTGTTTTTT. It yields the protein CASSENPGELFF.

This clonotype was found a few times. The rearrangement links TRBV7-9 to TRBJ2-7; TRBD1 matches at 7 bases. The ends lost 5 bases at V and 0 bases at J; junction bases unmatched: 4. The CDR3 runs 14 residues. Germline V lookup: CDR1 SEHNR, CDR2 FQNEAQ (reference sequence). CDR3 nucleotide sequence: TGTGCCAGCAGCGAGGGACAGTTCTCCTACGAGCAGTACTTC. The encoded protein is CASSEGQFSYEQYF.

This chain uses TRBV27 with TRBJ2-7; 11 positions match TRBD1. V dropped 4 bases and J dropped 3; count of bases not matched to a gene: 8. The CDR3 runs 16 residues. Germline loops: CDR1 MNHEY, CDR2 SMNVEV (reference sequence). The CDR3, as DNA: TGTGCCAGCAGTTCAGGCCCGGGACAGGGGGTCTACGAGCAGTACTTC. Translated, it gives CASSSGPGQGVYEQYF.

This chain links TRBV7-8 with TRBJ2-7; 9 nucleotides align to TRBD1. Trimming took 5 bases from V and 3 from J; bases not matched to a gene: 5. CDR3 length equals 14 residues. CDR1 is SGHVS and CDR2 is FQNEAQ in the germline V gene. The CDR3 sequence: CASSLGTGIYEQYF. The DNA of the CDR3 is TGTGCCAGCAGCCTTGGGACAGGGATCTACGAGCAGTACTTC.

There are many counts of this clonotype. This chain joins TRBV25-1 and TRBJ1-1, with unresolved D. CDR3 length: 11 residues. Deletions cut 3 bases from V and 10 bases from J, with 9 bases between. CDR1 and CDR2 (germline): MGHDK, SYGVNS. The CDR3 DNA follows: TGTGCCAGCAGTGATCTCCGCCGAGCTTTCTTT. It specifies CASSDLRRAFF.

V and J are TRBV9 and TRBJ2-7, with a tentative D call TRBD2 (6 bases). The V end lost 0 bases, the J end lost 0 bases, and 10 bases lay between the germline ends. The CDR3 has 15 amino acids. Germline CDR1 and CDR2: SGDLS and YYNGEE. CDR3 nucleotide sequence: TGTGCCAGCAGCGTAGGGGCCGGGAGCTCCTACGAGCAGTACTTC. Amino acid sequence: CASSVGAGSSYEQYF.

This clonotype has a count of ten or more. The rearrangement joins TRBV27 to TRBJ2-1; tentatively, D is TRBD1 (6 bases). Trimming removed 5 bases from V and 4 bases from J, with 9 bases in between. The germline gives CDR1 MNHEY, CDR2 SMNVEV (reference sequence). This CDR3 has 13 residues. The CDR3 loop is CASSDDRYNEQFF. The CDR3 DNA reads TGTGCCAGCAGTGACGACAGGTACAATGAGCAGTTCTTC.

The V call is TRBV19, the J call TRBJ1-5; the D is unclear. The CDR3 extends over 15 amino acids. In germline, CDR1 is LNHDA, CDR2 SQIVND (reference sequence). The ends were cut back, 8 bases at V and 2 bases at J, with 16 bases in the middle. The CDR3 here is CASRTWNIGNQPQHF. The CDR3 region has the DNA TGTGCCAGTCGGACGTGGAACATTGGCAATCAGCCCCAGCATTTT.

This clonotype has only a few counts. The rearrangement links TRBV5-4 to TRBJ2-3; weak D call: TRBD2 (6 bases). Germline-derived CDR1 and CDR2 are SGHNT and YYREEE (reference sequence). This CDR3 is built from 15 residues. V lost 3 bases and J lost 4, with 15 bases in between. In nucleotides, the CDR3 is TGTGCCAGCAGCTCACGGGACTCGGACCCAGATACGCAGTATTTT. Its translation is CASSSRDSDPDTQYF.

Written as DNA, the CDR3 is TGCAGTGCTATTCCTCCGGGACTAGCGGGAGTCGATGAGCAGTTCTTC. Its protein product is CSAIPPGLAGVDEQFF. This chain connects TRBV20-1 to TRBJ2-1; 14 bases map to TRBD2. Germline CDR1 is DFQATT and CDR2 is SNEGSKA (reference sequence). The length of the CDR3 is 16 residues. With V trimmed by 4 bases and J by 8 bases, 10 bases remained unmatched.

This rearrangement joins TRBV6-1 to TRBJ2-3, with 7 bases identical to TRBD2. The CDR3 is 13 amino acids. Trimming at V came to 10 bases and at J to 5 bases, leaving 9 bases not matched to a gene. Germline V gives CDR1 MNHNS, CDR2 SASEGT. This CDR3 is CATWGGGLDTQYF. The CDR3 DNA reads TGTGCCACCTGGGGGGGGGGGTTAGATACGCAGTATTTT.

This clonotype was seen a few times. The junction does not match germline at one end; this may be a read error. The chain carries TRBV7-7 and TRBJ2-7; no firm D call. The CDR3 consists of 16 residues. The germline gives CDR1 SSHAT, CDR2 FNYEAQ (reference sequence). The DNA for the CDR3 is TGTGCTAGCAGCTTAGCTGTCATATCGGGCTCCTACGAGCAGTACTTC. It translates to CASSLAVISGSYEQYF.

This clonotype was observed at least ten times. V is TRBV4-1 and J is TRBJ1-1; a weak D match, TRBD1 (5 bases). This CDR3 comprises 17 residues. Trimming removed 1 base from V and 4 bases from J, with 19 bases in between. The V gene's germline CDR1 is MGHRA and CDR2 YSYEKL. As DNA, the CDR3 is TGCGCCAGCAGCCAAGGGCAAGTGACAGCAGGTACCACTGAAGCTTTCTTT. Its translation is CASSQGQVTAGTTEAFF.